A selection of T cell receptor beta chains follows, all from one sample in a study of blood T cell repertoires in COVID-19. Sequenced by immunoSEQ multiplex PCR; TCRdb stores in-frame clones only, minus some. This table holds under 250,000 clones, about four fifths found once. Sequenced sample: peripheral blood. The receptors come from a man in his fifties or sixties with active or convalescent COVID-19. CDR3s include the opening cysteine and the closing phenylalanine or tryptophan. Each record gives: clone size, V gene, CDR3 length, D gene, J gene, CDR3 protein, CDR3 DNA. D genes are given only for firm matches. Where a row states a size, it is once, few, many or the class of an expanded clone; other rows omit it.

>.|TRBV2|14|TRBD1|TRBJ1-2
CASSVDRGLGGYTF
TGTGCCAGCAGTGTGGACAGGGGATTAGGGGGCTACACCTTC
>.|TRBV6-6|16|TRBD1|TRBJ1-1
CASSYSNRGQGTEAFF
TGTGCCAGCAGTTACTCTAACAGGGGGCAAGGCACTGAAGCTTTCTTT
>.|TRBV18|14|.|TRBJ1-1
CASSQPRQQFEAFF
TGTGCCAGCTCACAACCCCGACAGCAGTTTGAAGCTTTCTTT
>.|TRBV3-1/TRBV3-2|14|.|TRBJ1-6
CASSPSSYNSPLHF
TGTGCCAGCAGCCCGAGCTCCTATAATTCACCCCTCCACTTT
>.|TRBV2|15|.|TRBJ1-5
CAIKWEGDSNQPQHF
TGTGCCATCAAGTGGGAGGGGGACAGCAATCAGCCCCAGCATTTT
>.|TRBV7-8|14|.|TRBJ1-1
CASSLGQRDTEAFF
TGTGCCAGCAGCTTAGGCCAACGGGACACTGAAGCTTTCTTT
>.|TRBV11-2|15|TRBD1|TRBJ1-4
CASSTDRGRHEKLFF
TGTGCCAGCAGCACTGACAGGGGGCGCCATGAAAAACTGTTTTTT
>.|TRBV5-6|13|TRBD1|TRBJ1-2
CASSFRTGNGYTF
TGTGCCAGCAGCTTCAGGACAGGGAATGGCTACACCTTC
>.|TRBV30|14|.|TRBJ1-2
CAWSLHTGRYGYTF
TGTGCCTGGAGCCTCCACACAGGGCGCTATGGCTACACCTTC
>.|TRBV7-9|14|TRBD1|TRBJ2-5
CASSSTGSSETQYF
TGTGCCAGCAGCTCGACAGGGTCGTCAGAGACCCAGTACTTC
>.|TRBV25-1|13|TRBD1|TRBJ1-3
CASSQQGVDTIYF
TGTGCCAGCAGTCAACAGGGGGTTGACACCATATATTTT
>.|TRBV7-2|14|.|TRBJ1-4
CASSLEQANEKLFF
TGTGCCAGCAGCTTAGAACAAGCTAATGAAAAACTGTTTTTT
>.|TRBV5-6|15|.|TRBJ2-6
CASSLGRNGANVLTF
TGTGCCAGCAGCTTGGGGAGGAACGGGGCCAACGTCCTGACTTTC
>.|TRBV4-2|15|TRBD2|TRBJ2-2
CASSRRAGEVGELFF
TGTGCCAGCAGCAGGAGGGCGGGGGAGGTCGGGGAGCTGTTTTTT
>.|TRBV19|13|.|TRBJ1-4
CASSIARGEKLFF
TGTGCCAGTAGTATAGCTAGGGGTGAAAAACTGTTTTTT
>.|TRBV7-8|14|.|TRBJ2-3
CASRLDKSTDTQYF
TGTGCCAGCAGGCTGGACAAGAGCACAGATACGCAGTATTTT
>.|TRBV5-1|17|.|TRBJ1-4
CASSKDLRGGTNEKLFF
TGCGCCAGCAGCAAGGACCTCAGGGGTGGCACTAATGAAAAACTGTTTTTT
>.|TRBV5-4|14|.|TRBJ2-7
CASRIGDTPYEQYF
TGTGCCAGCAGGATCGGGGACACTCCCTACGAGCAGTACTTC
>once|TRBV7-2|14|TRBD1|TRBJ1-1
CASSRRDRGRGAFF
TGTGCCAGCAGCCGCCGGGACAGGGGGCGGGGAGCTTTCTTT
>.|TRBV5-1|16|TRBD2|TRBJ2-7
CASSSGGASFTSEQYF
TGCGCCAGTTCTAGCGGGGGGGCCAGTTTTACCAGCGAGCAGTACTTC
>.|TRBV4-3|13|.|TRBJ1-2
CASSRTGLGGYTF
TGCGCCAGCAGCCGCACAGGGTTGGGCGGCTACACCTTC
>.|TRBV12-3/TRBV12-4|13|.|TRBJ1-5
CASSGQFNQPQHF
TGTGCCAGCAGCGGACAGTTCAATCAGCCCCAGCATTTT
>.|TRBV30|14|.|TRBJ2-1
CAWSLGQGGDEQFF
TGTGCCTGGAGCCTTGGACAGGGAGGGGATGAGCAGTTCTTC
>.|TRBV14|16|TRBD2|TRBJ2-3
CASSTPAGGLTDTQYF
TGTGCCAGCAGCACCCCAGCGGGGGGCCTCACAGATACGCAGTATTTT
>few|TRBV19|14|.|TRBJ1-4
CASSMRQLNEKLFF
TGTGCCAGTAGTATGCGACAGCTAAATGAAAAACTGTTTTTT
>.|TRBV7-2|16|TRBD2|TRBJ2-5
CASSGSSGGYQETQYF
TGTGCCAGCAGCGGGAGTAGCGGGGGTTACCAAGAGACCCAGTACTTC
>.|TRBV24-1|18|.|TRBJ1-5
CATSDPITTGIRNQPQHF
TGTGCCACCAGTGACCCCATCACTACAGGGATTCGCAATCAGCCCCAGCATTTT
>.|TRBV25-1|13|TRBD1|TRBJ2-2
CASSGTGTGELFF
TGTGCCAGCAGTGGGACAGGCACCGGGGAGCTGTTTTTT
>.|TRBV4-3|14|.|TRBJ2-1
CASALVGGTGEQFF
TGCGCCAGCGCCCTGGTGGGGGGTACAGGTGAGCAGTTCTTC
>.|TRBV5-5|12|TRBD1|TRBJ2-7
CASIGQGYEQYF
TGTGCCAGCATTGGACAGGGCTACGAGCAGTACTTC
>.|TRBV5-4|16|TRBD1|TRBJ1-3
CASSYRDRGFRNTIYF
TGTGCCAGCAGCTACCGGGACAGGGGGTTTAGAAACACCATATATTTT
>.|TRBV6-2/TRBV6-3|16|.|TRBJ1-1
CASSSGLNYPHTEAFF
TGTGCCAGCAGTTCGGGACTCAATTACCCCCACACTGAAGCTTTCTTT
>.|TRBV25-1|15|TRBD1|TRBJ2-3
CASSEYTGGTDTQYF
TGTGCCAGCAGTGAATATACAGGGGGCACAGATACGCAGTATTTT
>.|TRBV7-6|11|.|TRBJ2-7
CASSPSYEQYF
TGTGCCAGCAGCCCTTCCTACGAGCAGTACTTC
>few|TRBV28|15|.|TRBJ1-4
CASILRGGTNEKLFF
TGTGCCAGCATCCTGAGGGGGGGCACTAATGAAAAACTGTTTTTT
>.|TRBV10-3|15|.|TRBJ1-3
CAISLTGASGNTIYF
TGTGCCATCAGCCTAACGGGAGCCTCTGGAAACACCATATATTTT
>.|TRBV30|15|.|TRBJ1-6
CAWTGSGRGYSPLHF
TGTGCCTGGACCGGCAGTGGGAGGGGGTATTCACCCCTCCACTTT
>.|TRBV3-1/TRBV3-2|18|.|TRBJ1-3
CASSRNVLGLLGENTIYF
TGTGCCAGCAGCCGAAACGTCTTGGGACTTCTCGGGGAGAACACCATATATTTT
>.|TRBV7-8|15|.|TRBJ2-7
CASSPRGGGGWEQYF
TGTGCCAGCAGCCCCAGGGGAGGCGGGGGCTGGGAGCAGTACTTC
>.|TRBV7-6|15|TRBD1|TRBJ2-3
CASSSQGSVTDTQYF
TGTGCCAGCAGCTCACAGGGGAGTGTAACAGATACGCAGTATTTT
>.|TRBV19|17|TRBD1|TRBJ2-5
CASTGAGGPSRHETQYF
TGTGCCAGTACAGGGGCAGGGGGCCCGAGCCGTCATGAGACCCAGTACTTC
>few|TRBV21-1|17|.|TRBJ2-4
CASSKGGGAIAKNIQYF
TGTGCCAGCAGCAAAGGAGGAGGGGCCATAGCCAAAAACATTCAGTACTTC
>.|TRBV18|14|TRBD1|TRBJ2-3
CASSPQGAPDTQYF
TGTGCCAGCTCACCACAGGGGGCGCCAGATACGCAGTATTTT
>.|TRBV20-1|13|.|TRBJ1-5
CSASTGINQPQHF
TGCAGTGCTAGTACAGGGATCAATCAGCCCCAGCATTTT
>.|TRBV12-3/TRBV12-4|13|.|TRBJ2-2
CASNSQNTGELFF
TGTGCCAGCAATTCACAGAACACCGGGGAGCTGTTTTTT